These 8 T cell receptor beta chains were sequenced from one sample in a study of memory CD4+ T cells and cytomegalovirus serostatus. Assay used: immunoSEQ multiplex PCR; TCRdb lists only in-frame clones, some missing. The data show tens of thousands of clones, around 82% seen once. Single viable CD3+CD4+CD8-CD45RO+ cells were sorted as the memory CD4+ T cells. The material sequenced was memory CD4+ T cells from blood. Source of these receptors: an adult in good health and CMV-seronegative. Some clones in this sample may be carry-over from other donors' samples.

The chain is built from TRBV7-2 and TRBJ1-1, with 7 bases matching TRBD1. CDR1 SGHTA and CDR2 FQGNSA come from the germline V gene. The V gene end was trimmed by 5 bases and the J gene end by 1 base; junction bases not matched to a gene: 10. The CDR3 has 16 residues. The DNA for the CDR3 is TGTGCCAGCAGCGAAAGGAGGGGGCTTCGGAACACTGAAGCTTTCTTT. Translation gives CASSERRGLRNTEAFF.

V is TRBV7-3 and J is TRBJ2-3; the D is unclear. This CDR3 contains 12 residues. With 5 bases removed from V and 5 bases from J, the gap between germline ends came to 8 bases. The germline V gene encodes CDR1 SGHTA and CDR2 FQGTGA. In DNA form, the CDR3 reads TGTGCCAGCAGCCCGATCGGAGATACGCAGTATTTT. It translates to CASSPIGDTQYF.

V and J are TRBV10-3 and TRBJ2-1, with 13 bases fitting TRBD2. The CDR3 extends over 16 amino acids. CDR1 and CDR2 (germline): ENHRY, SYGVKD. The V segment lost 6 bases and the J segment 9 bases; nucleotides outside the gene matches: 11. The CDR3 DNA is TGTGCCATCAGCCCACTAGCGGGAGGGATGTCGGGTGAGCAGTTCTTC. This codes for CAISPLAGGMSGEQFF.

This clone was found once. The rearrangement uses TRBV5-4 and TRBJ2-5; possibly TRBD1 for D (6 bases). This CDR3 comprises 13 residues. In germline, CDR1 is SGHNT, CDR2 YYREEE (reference sequence). V dropped 1 base and J dropped 2 bases, with 6 bases sitting between them. The CDR3 DNA is TGTGCCAGCAGCTTGCAGGGGCAAGAGACCCAGTACTTC. Its translation is CASSLQGQETQYF. The full variable domain, in which reference TRBV5-4 and TRBJ2-5 provide the parts outside the CDR3, is ETGVTQSPTHLIKTRGQQVTLRCSSQSGHNTVSWYQQALGQGPQFIFQYYREEENGRGNFPPRFSGLQFPNYSSELNVNALELDDSALYLCASSLQGQETQYFGPGTRLLVL.

This clone was observed a few times. The CDR3 nucleotides read TGCGCCAGCAGCTATGACGGGGGAACAGAAGCTTTCTTT. Its translation: CASSYDGGTEAFF. The chain couples TRBV5-1 to TRBJ1-1, with TRBD1 as a possible D gene (5 bases). Trimming removed 3 bases at V and 8 bases at J, with 14 bases between. The CDR3 has 13 residues. Germline CDR1 SGHRS, CDR2 YFSETQ.

The J gene is TRBJ2-1, the V gene TRBV7-9; 12 bases line up with TRBD2. Germline assignment: CDR1 SEHNR and CDR2 FQNEAQ (reference sequence). The CDR3 is 16 amino acids. Trimming at V came to 5 bases and at J to 4 bases, leaving 6 bases not matched to a gene. The CDR3 DNA follows: TGTGCCAGCAGCCAAGGGACTAGCGGGTTTTACAATGAGCAGTTCTTC. It is translated as CASSQGTSGFYNEQFF.

The gene calls are TRBV19 and TRBJ2-2, with D unresolved. This CDR3 spans 14 amino acids. V dropped 3 bases and J dropped 3 bases, with 8 bases sitting between them. The germline gives CDR1 LNHDA, CDR2 SQIVND (reference sequence). CDR3 bases: TGTGCCAGTAGTATTCCAATCTACACCGGGGAGCTGTTTTTT. Translated: CASSIPIYTGELFF.

This chain uses TRBV4-3 with TRBJ1-5; tentative D call: TRBD1 (6 bases). There are 15 residues in the CDR3. The germline CDR1 and CDR2 sequences are LGHNA and YSLEER. V was clipped by 1 base and J by 7 bases, with 14 bases between them. CDR3 region: CASSQGIRGGQPQHF. In DNA form, the CDR3 reads TGCGCCAGCAGCCAAGGGATCCGGGGGGGCCAGCCCCAGCATTTT.